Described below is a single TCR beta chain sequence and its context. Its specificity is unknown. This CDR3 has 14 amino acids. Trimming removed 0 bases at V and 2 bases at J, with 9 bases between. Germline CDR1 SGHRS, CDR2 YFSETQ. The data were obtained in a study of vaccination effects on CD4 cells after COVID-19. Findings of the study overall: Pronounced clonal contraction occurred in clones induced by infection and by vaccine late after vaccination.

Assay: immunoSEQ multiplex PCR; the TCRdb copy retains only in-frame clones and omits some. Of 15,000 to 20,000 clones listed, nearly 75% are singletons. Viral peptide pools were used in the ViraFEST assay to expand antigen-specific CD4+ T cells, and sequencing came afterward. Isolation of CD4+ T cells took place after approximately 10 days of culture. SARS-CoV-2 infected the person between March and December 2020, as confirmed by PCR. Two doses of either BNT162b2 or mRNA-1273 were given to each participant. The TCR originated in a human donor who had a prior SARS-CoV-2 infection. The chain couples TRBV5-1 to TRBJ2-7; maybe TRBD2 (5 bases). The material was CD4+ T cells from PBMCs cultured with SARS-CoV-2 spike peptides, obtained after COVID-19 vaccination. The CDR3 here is CASSLAGDTYEQYF. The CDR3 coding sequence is TGCGCCAGCAGCTTGGCCGGGGATACCTACGAGCAGTACTTC.